What follows are 24 T cell receptor beta chains derived from one specimen sequenced in a study of regulatory T cells in long-lasting Graves disease. Specified time point: persistent/refractory GD, antithyroid drugs over 5 years with positive TRAb. The authors made the TCR library using RNA they extracted from PBMCs. Assembly of TCR beta libraries relied on iRepertoire HTBI primers together with Arm-PCR of CDR3 regions. TCRdb itself ran the multiplex PCR reads through MiXCR, one entry per CDR3 protein. Among under 450,000 distinct CDR3 sequences listed, 20% to 25% were seen once. The material was peripheral blood mononuclear cells (PBMCs), obtained when the disease was refractory, from a patient treated with antithyroid drugs. The receptors shown here come from a female donor with Graves disease.

This clonotype was observed many times. The J gene is TRBJ1-1, the V gene TRBV7-2; D perhaps matches TRBD1 (6 bases). V was shortened by 1 base and J by 3 bases, with 9 bases between the two germline ends. This CDR3 comprises 14 residues. Per germline, CDR1 SGHTA and CDR2 FQGNSA. DNA of the CDR3: TGTGCCAGCAGCTTAGGGACAGATCACACTGAAGCTTTCTTT. Translation: CASSLGTDHTEAFF.

Many counts were recorded for this clonotype. The chain is built from TRBV30 and TRBJ1-6, with D unclear. V was clipped by 7 bases and J by 10 bases, with 14 bases between them. The CDR3 is 12 amino acids. From germline, CDR1 is GTSNPN and CDR2 SVGIG (reference sequence). CDR3 in DNA: TGTGCCTCACAAGTACCCCTATCACCCCTCCACTTT. It yields the protein CASQVPLSPLHF.

V gene TRBV5-4 combines with J gene TRBJ2-5; possibly TRBD2 for D (5 bases). Germline assignment: CDR1 SGHNT and CDR2 YYREEE (reference sequence). Trimming pared 0 bases from V and 2 bases from J, leaving 14 bases between. This CDR3 region has 16 residues. Here the CDR3 reads CASSLEASSPQETQYF. DNA for the CDR3: TGTGCCAGCAGCTTGGAGGCGTCTAGCCCACAAGAGACCCAGTACTTC.

This clonotype was counted a few times. The chain joins TRBV6-1 to TRBJ1-5, with a possible D match to TRBD1 (6 bases). The CDR3 sequence is 15 residues long. Germline V gene data show CDR1 as MNHNS and CDR2 as SASEGT. The V and J ends lost 9 bases and 1 base respectively, with 16 bases between them. CDR3 sequence reads: CASRGGPVSNQPQHF. The DNA for the CDR3 is TGTGCCAGTAGGGGGGGGCCGGTGAGCAATCAGCCCCAGCATTTT.

CDR3 protein: CAARGANSYEQYF. Written as DNA, the CDR3 is TGTGCCGCCCGTGGGGCCAACTCCTACGAGCAGTACTTC. The chain combines TRBV30 with TRBJ2-7; weak D call: TRBD1 (5 bases). Trimming left V 8 bases short and J 0 bases short, with 14 bases between. Germline V gene sequence: CDR1 GTSNPN, CDR2 SVGIG (reference sequence). CDR3 length equals 13 residues.

About this clonotype itself: Relative to the germline gene, one junction end is altered; a read error may explain this. This rearrangement joins TRBV28 to TRBJ2-7, with a tentative D call TRBD1 (5 bases). CDR1 and CDR2 (germline): MDHEN, SYDVKM. The CDR3 consists of 14 residues. The CDR3 reads CTSSSTVTNYEQYF. Written as DNA, the CDR3 is TGTACCAGCAGTTCGACAGTCACAAACTACGAGCAGTACTTC.

V and J are TRBV29-1 and TRBJ2-2; 7 nucleotides line up with TRBD1. J was trimmed by 5 bases and V by 4 bases; bases with no gene match: 7. The CDR3 runs to 14 residues. The V gene's germline CDR1 is SQVTM and CDR2 ANQGSEA. DNA of the CDR3: TGCAGCGTTGGGGGCACAGGGGCTACCGGGGAGCTGTTTTTT. This gives the protein CSVGGTGATGELFF.

This clonotype came up many times. CDR3 sequence reads: CASSWGGEALSTEAFF. The CDR3, as DNA: TGTGCCAGCAGTTGGGGGGGGGAGGCTCTGAGCACTGAAGCTTTCTTT. V is TRBV28 and J is TRBJ1-1; a possible D gene is TRBD1 (5 bases). This CDR3 is built from 16 residues. The V gene lost 4 bases and the J gene lost 4 bases, with 19 bases spanning the gap. Germline loops: CDR1 MDHEN, CDR2 SYDVKM.

This chain uses TRBV15 with TRBJ2-3; D is unresolved. CDR1 and CDR2 from the germline V gene are LNHNV and YYDKDF (reference sequence). The V end lost 1 base, the J end lost 1 base, and 9 bases lay between the germline ends. The CDR3 runs 15 residues. CDR3 sequence (DNA): TGTGCCACCAGCAGAGGGGCTTCTGGCACAGATACGCAGTATTTT. This gives the protein CATSRGASGTDTQYF.

The rearrangement uses TRBV7-2 and TRBJ2-3; D not resolved. V was shortened by 5 bases and J by 2 bases, with 5 bases between the two germline ends. Germline V gene data show CDR1 as SGHTA and CDR2 as FQGNSA. The CDR3 length is 12 residues. The CDR3 sequence is CASSTNTDTQYF. The CDR3 DNA is TGTGCCAGCAGCACCAACACAGATACGCAGTATTTT.

This clonotype has a handful of counts. The chain couples TRBV19 to TRBJ1-1; no clear D gene. The CDR3 is 15 residues long. The germline V and J ends were trimmed by 6 bases and 4 bases, with 18 bases remaining between them. CDR1 and CDR2 from the germline V gene are LNHDA and SQIVND (reference sequence). CDR3 DNA sequence: TGTGCCAGTAGCACCTCGGTAGGCTTAGGCACTGAAGCTTTCTTT. This gives the protein CASSTSVGLGTEAFF.

This clonotype has at least ten counts. The chain links TRBV20-1 to TRBJ2-5; either TRBD1 or TRBD2 may supply D (5 bases each). This CDR3 is built from 17 residues. CDR1 is DFQATT, CDR2 SNEGSKA, per germline (reference sequence). Trimming pared 6 bases from V and 4 bases from J, leaving 27 bases between. This CDR3 is CSAGQMGVPLRVETQYF. The CDR3 bases are TGCAGTGCAGGTCAAATGGGGGTTCCGCTGCGGGTAGAGACCCAGTACTTC.

This clonotype was seen repeatedly, ten times or more. The genes are TRBV2 and TRBJ1-5; D unclear. Germline V gene sequence: CDR1 SNHLY, CDR2 FYNNEI. The length of the CDR3 is 15 residues. The V gene lost 1 base and the J gene lost 4 bases, with 11 bases spanning the gap. The CDR3: CASSEEAVINQPQHF. The CDR3, as DNA: TGTGCCAGCAGTGAAGAGGCAGTTATTAATCAGCCCCAGCATTTT.

This clonotype came up many times. The rearrangement links TRBV6-1 to TRBJ1-5, with 8 bases aligning to TRBD1. Germline lookup yields CDR1 MNHNS and CDR2 SASEGT. V trimming: 7 bases; J trimming: 0 bases; junction bases outside the gene matches: 5. The CDR3 is made up of 15 amino acids. The CDR3 DNA sequence: TGTGCCAGCACGGAAGGACAGGGTAGCAATCAGCCCCAGCATTTT. Encoded protein: CASTEGQGSNQPQHF.

This clonotype was counted ten times or more. The V call is TRBV12-3 or TRBV12-4, the J call TRBJ2-7; 12 bases fit TRBD2. The CDR3 spans 16 residues. V gave up 4 bases and J gave up 3 bases; unmatched junction bases: 7. CDR3 nucleotides: TGTGCCAGCAGTTCCAGACTAGCGGGGGCTTACTACGAGCAGTACTTC. Residues: CASSSRLAGAYYEQYF.

This rearrangement joins TRBV2 to TRBJ2-7; possibly TRBD1 for D (6 bases). Germline assignment: CDR1 SNHLY and CDR2 FYNNEI. The CDR3 has 17 residues. The ends were cut back, 10 bases at V and 0 bases at J, with 25 bases in the middle. The CDR3 loop reads CANQPRTALDFSYEQYF. CDR3 nucleotide sequence: TGTGCCAACCAACCCCGGACAGCCTTGGATTTCTCCTACGAGCAGTACTTC.

This clonotype was observed many times. The chain couples TRBV28 to TRBJ1-5; no reliable D call. Germline V gene lookup returns CDR1 MDHEN and CDR2 SYDVKM. Deletions cut 8 bases from V and 2 bases from J, with 13 bases between. This CDR3 comprises 14 residues. The CDR3: CASGSFERNQPQHF. In nucleotides, the CDR3 is TGTGCCAGCGGGAGTTTTGAACGCAATCAGCCCCAGCATTTT.

This chain uses TRBV19 with TRBJ2-4; weak D call: TRBD1 (5 bases). V was clipped by 3 bases and J by 0 bases, with 12 bases between them. The CDR3 totals 16 residues. Germline V CDR1 and CDR2: LNHDA, SQIVND (reference sequence). The CDR3 reads CASSMAGYGAKNIQYF. DNA for the CDR3: TGTGCCAGTAGTATGGCAGGGTATGGAGCCAAAAACATTCAGTACTTC.

This clonotype was detected ten times or more. The rearrangement uses TRBV7-8 and TRBJ2-5; no clear D. The CDR3 consists of 13 residues. V gave up 7 bases and J gave up 1 base, with 10 bases separating them. Germline V lookup: CDR1 SGHVS, CDR2 FQNEAQ. The CDR3 is CASTSRPQETQYF. The DNA for the CDR3 is TGTGCCAGCACCTCCCGGCCCCAAGAGACCCAGTACTTC.

This clonotype was counted only a few times. CDR3 amino acids: CASSGGGSGETQYF. The CDR3 DNA reads TGCGCCAGCAGCGGCGGGGGCAGTGGGGAGACCCAGTACTTC. This rearrangement joins TRBV5-1 to TRBJ2-5; D may be TRBD2 (7 bases). Germline lookup yields CDR1 SGHRS and CDR2 YFSETQ. The CDR3 length is 14 residues. V was shortened by 4 bases and J by 5 bases, with 15 bases between the two germline ends.

The chain carries TRBV6-1 and TRBJ1-5; TRBD1 agrees at 8 bases. J lost 4 bases, V lost 10 bases, and 9 bases had no gene match. There are 14 residues in the CDR3. Looked up from germline, CDR1 is MNHNS and CDR2 is SASEGT. The CDR3, as DNA: TGTGCCACCCGGGACAGGAGGGTGAATCAGCCCCAGCATTTT. Protein: CATRDRRVNQPQHF.

The rearrangement links TRBV9 to TRBJ1-1, with 7 bases matching TRBD1. Trimming took 0 bases from V and 1 from J; bases not matched to a gene: 3. The length of the CDR3 is 15 residues. Germline CDR1 and CDR2: SGDLS and YYNGEE. The CDR3 region is CASSVGTGPNTEAFF. The CDR3 nucleotides read TGTGCCAGCAGCGTAGGGACAGGTCCGAACACTGAAGCTTTCTTT.

The V gene is TRBV27, the J gene TRBJ2-7, with 10 bases aligning to TRBD1. Trimming took 5 bases from V and 2 from J; bases not matched to a gene: 9. The CDR3 consists of 16 residues. Germline assignment: CDR1 MNHEY and CDR2 SMNVEV (reference sequence). The CDR3 reads CASSNHGTGVAYEQYF. The CDR3 coding sequence is TGTGCCAGCAGTAACCACGGGACAGGGGTTGCCTACGAGCAGTACTTC.

This clonotype has a handful of counts. This likely comes from a read error, as the CDR3 has no conserved phenylalanine or tryptophan at its end. The J gene is TRBJ1-4, the V gene TRBV20-1, with 8 bases matching TRBD1. CDR3 length equals 16 residues. Trimming removed 5 bases from V and 7 bases from J; junction bases left unmatched: 15. From germline, CDR1 is DFQATT and CDR2 SNEGSKA (reference sequence). CDR3 region: CSADGRGGQGGEKLFC. In nucleotides, the CDR3 is TGCAGTGCTGACGGCCGCGGAGGACAGGGAGGTGAAAAACTGTTTTGT.